Presented here are 18 T cell receptor beta chains from one specimen sequenced in a study of blood T cells in healthy people across ages. Then a second PCR, running roughly 7 to 11 cycles, was carried out with a sample-barcoded 5' primer and a J-beta primer mix. Using its own MiXCR run on the 5' RACE reads, TCRdb lists one record per CDR3 protein. The data show just over 800,000 distinct CDR3 sequences, about 62% seen once. The material sequenced was blood. The receptors were sampled from a young man in good health.

V and J are TRBV2 and TRBJ1-5; 10 bases match TRBD1. This CDR3 contains 15 residues. Germline lookup yields CDR1 SNHLY and CDR2 FYNNEI. The V gene end was trimmed by 7 bases and the J gene end by 5 bases; junction bases not matched to a gene: 8. The CDR3 DNA reads as TGTGCCAGCACCCTGGAGACAGGGGGCCATCAGCCCCAGCATTTT. Amino acids: CASTLETGGHQPQHF.

The rearrangement links TRBV29-1 to TRBJ2-3; TRBD1 is a possible D gene (5 bases). Germline-derived CDR1 and CDR2 are SQVTM and ANQGSEA. The V and J ends lost 3 bases and 2 bases respectively, with 9 bases between them. This CDR3 spans 13 amino acids. CDR3 in amino acids: CSVETENTDTQYF. The DNA for the CDR3 is TGCAGCGTTGAGACAGAGAACACAGATACGCAGTATTTT.

The chain is built from TRBV20-1 and TRBJ2-1; 13 bases match TRBD2. CDR3 length: 15 amino acids. Trimming at V came to 6 bases and at J to 4 bases, leaving 6 bases not matched to a gene. Germline CDR1 is DFQATT and CDR2 is SNEGSKA (reference sequence). The CDR3 here is CSAAPGLAGYNEQFF. CDR3 DNA: TGCAGTGCGGCTCCGGGACTAGCGGGGTACAATGAGCAGTTCTTC.

The chain uses TRBV12-3 or TRBV12-4 and TRBJ2-3, with a tentative D call TRBD1 (5 bases). V was shortened by 3 bases and J by 0 bases, with 10 bases between the two germline ends. The CDR3 length is 15 residues. CDR3 protein: CASSLGRASTDTQYF. The DNA of the CDR3 is TGTGCCAGCAGTTTGGGCAGGGCTAGCACAGATACGCAGTATTTT.

This clonotype appeared a few times. This chain joins TRBV3-1 and TRBJ2-7; a weak D match, TRBD1 (8 bases). Germline V lookup: CDR1 LGHDT, CDR2 YNNKEL (reference sequence). Between the trimmed V and J ends, which lost 6 bases and 1 base, there was a span of 13 bases. This CDR3 is built from 14 residues. The CDR3 reads CASRNRGGSYEQYF. The DNA of the CDR3 is TGTGCCAGCAGGAACAGGGGGGGATCCTACGAGCAGTACTTC.

The V gene is TRBV28, the J gene TRBJ2-1, with 7 bases that match TRBD2. V gave up 8 bases and J gave up 5 bases; unmatched junction bases: 9. The CDR3 consists of 14 residues. From germline, CDR1 is MDHEN and CDR2 SYDVKM. In DNA, the CDR3 is TGTGCCAGCGGACCCAGCGGGGATCACAATGAGCAGTTCTTC. Residues: CASGPSGDHNEQFF.

This chain links TRBV9 with TRBJ1-5, with D hard to call. Germline values: CDR1 SGDLS, CDR2 YYNGEE. This CDR3 region has 14 residues. The V end was cut by 3 bases, the J end by 7 bases, with 14 bases between. The CDR3 is CASSASGVWQPQHF. CDR3 DNA: TGTGCCAGCAGCGCCAGTGGTGTATGGCAGCCCCAGCATTTT.

This rearrangement joins TRBV20-1 to TRBJ1-2, with no clear D. Per the germline V gene, CDR1 is DFQATT and CDR2 is SNEGSKA (reference sequence). The CDR3 extends over 13 amino acids. The V and J ends lost 3 bases and 4 bases respectively, with 12 bases between them. The CDR3 DNA sequence: TGCAGTGCTAGCGAACCAATATCCTATGGCTACACCTTC. The encoded protein is CSASEPISYGYTF.

This clonotype was observed a few times. The gene calls are TRBV15 and TRBJ1-4; 10 positions match TRBD1. V gave up 0 bases and J gave up 7 bases; unmatched junction bases: 8. This CDR3 is 17 amino acids long. CDR1 and CDR2 (germline): LNHNV, YYDKDF (reference sequence). CDR3 bases: TGTGCCACCAGCAGAGACATCGGGACAGGGGATGGTGAAAAACTGTTTTTT. Translated: CATSRDIGTGDGEKLFF.

This chain links TRBV9 with TRBJ1-1, with a possible D match to TRBD1 (6 bases). V was shortened by 4 bases and J by 4 bases, with 17 bases between the two germline ends. The CDR3 length is 15 residues. The V gene's germline CDR1 is SGDLS and CDR2 YYNGEE. The CDR3 loop reads CASSTGGGLGTEAFF. The CDR3 coding sequence is TGTGCCAGCAGCACCGGTGGGGGCTTGGGCACTGAAGCTTTCTTT.

This rearrangement joins TRBV9 to TRBJ1-1; D uncertain. V lost 0 bases and J lost 6, with 9 bases in between. CDR3 length equals 13 residues. Germline CDR1 reads SGDLS; CDR2 reads YYNGEE. The CDR3 region is CASSVARGSEAFF. CDR3 DNA: TGTGCCAGCAGCGTAGCTCGAGGTTCTGAAGCTTTCTTT.

V usage is TRBV30 and J usage is TRBJ2-5; TRBD1 matches at 9 bases. J was trimmed by 4 bases and V by 1 base; bases with no gene match: 10. CDR3 length: 16 residues. Per germline, CDR1 GTSNPN and CDR2 SVGIG (reference sequence). The CDR3 nucleotides read TGTGCCTGGAGTGGGCAGGGACAGGGCGGAGGAGAGACCCAGTACTTC. Translation: CAWSGQGQGGGETQYF.

The chain recombines TRBV11-3 with TRBJ2-1; D is perhaps TRBD2 (6 bases). CDR1 and CDR2 from the germline V gene are SGHNT and YENEEA. Trimming pared 5 bases from V and 7 bases from J, leaving 18 bases between. The CDR3 runs to 15 residues. CDR3: CASSPSAGRLNEQFF. The CDR3 DNA reads TGTGCCAGCAGCCCCTCCGCGGGGCGGCTGAATGAGCAGTTCTTC. The full variable domain, its missing parts supplied by reference TRBV11-3 and TRBJ2-1, is EAGVVQSPRYKIIEKKQPVAFWCNPISGHNTLYWYLQNLGQGPELLIRYENEEAVDDSQLPKDRFSAERLKGVDSTLKIQPAELGDSAVYLCASSPSAGRLNEQFFGPGTRLTVL.

V is TRBV28 and J is TRBJ2-7; possible D gene TRBD2, 7 bases. The CDR3 extends over 15 amino acids. With 1 base removed from V and 10 bases from J, the gap between germline ends came to 20 bases. CDR1 and CDR2 (germline): MDHEN, SYDVKM. The CDR3 DNA reads TGTGCCAGCAGTTTATCCCGGGGGGCGGCGGTTCCCCAGTACTTC. Protein: CASSLSRGAAVPQYF.

V gene TRBV15 combines with J gene TRBJ1-2; 7 bases are shared with TRBD1. This CDR3 is built from 17 residues. Germline-derived CDR1 and CDR2 are LNHNV and YYDKDF (reference sequence). V shed 4 bases, J shed 6 bases, and the junction held 17 bases outside the gene matches. DNA for the CDR3: TGTGCCACCAGCAATACTCCTAGGTTGAGGGGGCGCGATGGCTACACCTTC. It codes for CATSNTPRLRGRDGYTF.

The rearrangement joins TRBV12-3 or TRBV12-4 to TRBJ2-1, with unresolved D. The CDR3 length is 17 residues. Trimming left V 5 bases short and J 4 bases short, with 21 bases between. CDR3 nucleotide sequence: TGTGCCAGCAGTCCCCCCGAAGCGCCCGGGCTTTACAATGAGCAGTTCTTC. Translation: CASSPPEAPGLYNEQFF.

The gene calls are TRBV20-1 and TRBJ2-4; a possible D gene is TRBD2 (7 bases). Judging by the DNA end, TRBJ2-5 fits better; the J call may be wrong. Looked up from germline, CDR1 is DFQATT and CDR2 is SNEGSKA (reference sequence). The CDR3 consists of 15 residues. CDR3 amino acids: CSARGGHAIRETQYF. CDR3 coding DNA: TGCAGTGCTAGGGGGGGGCATGCTATCAGAGAGACCCAGTACTTC.

The sample holds a few counts of this clonotype. The V call is TRBV7-3, the J call TRBJ2-6; D may be TRBD2 (6 bases). V lost 5 bases to trimming and J lost 10 bases, with 15 bases between them. This CDR3 contains 14 residues. CDR1 SGHTA and CDR2 FQGTGA come from the germline V gene. This CDR3 reads CASSPTSGGNVLTF. The CDR3 DNA reads as TGTGCCAGCAGCCCAACCTCCGGGGGAAACGTCCTGACTTTC.